This T cell receptor beta chain was retrieved from a study of vaccination and CD4 T cells after COVID-19. This clonotype was picked up a small number of times. Antigen unknown. The Oncomine TCR Beta short-read assay was applied to DNA of cultured CD4+ T cells. Using its own MiXCR run on the PCR reads, TCRdb lists one record per CDR3 protein. The sample lists more than 3,000 distinct CDR3 sequences; 25% were seen once. V gave up 1 base and J gave up 1 base, with 6 bases separating them. The CDR3 consists of 14 residues. Germline-derived CDR1 and CDR2 are SGHTA and FQGNSA. Treatment of the sample: roughly ten-day PBMC culture with coronavirus spike peptide pools or control peptides (ViraFEST assay).

This TCR derives from a human donor who had recovered from COVID-19. The starting material was CD4+ T cells from blood, cultured in vitro, obtained after SARS-CoV-2 vaccination. This chain links TRBV7-2 with TRBJ2-3; perhaps D is TRBD1 or TRBD2 (5 bases each). The CDR3, as DNA: TGTGCCAGCAGCTTAGTGGGGGGCACAGATACGCAGTATTTT. It codes for CASSLVGGTDTQYF.